Listed below are T cell receptor beta chains from one sample, sequenced in a study of human T cells and chemical hapten exposure. A single record per CDR3 protein comes from TCRdb applying MiXCR to the RACE reads. The table has about 140,000 distinct CDR3 sequences, 12% seen once. Here the sequenced sample was whole blood, taken in connection with sensitization to the hapten diphenylcyclopropenone (DPC). These receptors were collected from a woman aged 45 to 65 with alopecia areata. Some clones in this sample may be carry-over from other donors' samples. The conserved cysteine and the conserved F or W are not part of the CDR3 here. The order of the fields is V gene, J gene, CDR3 protein.

TRBV28	TRBJ1-2	ASSFSGTGEYYGYT
TRBV18	TRBJ2-5	ASSPRREETQY
TRBV18	TRBJ1-3	ASSPASALSGNTIY
TRBV29-1	TRBJ1-2	SVEPGNNYGYT
TRBV10-1	TRBJ2-5	ASSESGYQETQY
TRBV5-1	TRBJ1-1	ASSSGDRSTEAF
TRBV12-3/TRBV12-4	TRBJ2-3	ASRAFGGRALDTQY
TRBV5-1	TRBJ2-1	ASSPGTQTYNEQF
TRBV7-6	TRBJ1-1	ASSLGPRGGTEAF
TRBV21-1	TRBJ1-5	ASRDRDDQPQH
TRBV7-9	TRBJ2-7	ASSSGQRIDSYEQY
TRBV11-2	TRBJ1-2	ASSLAGRGPGYT
TRBV29-1	TRBJ2-2	SVERLAGAGELF
TRBV24-1	TRBJ2-5	ATSDGGLAYQETQY
TRBV7-8	TRBJ2-6	ASSLRSRDWAGANVLT
TRBV3-1	TRBJ1-1	ASSLRRENTEAF
TRBV6-6	TRBJ1-5	ASTPSYRGEGQPQH
TRBV29-1	TRBJ2-5	SGYRGPETQY
TRBV10-1	TRBJ2-3	ASSESMGLVLNTQY
TRBV18	TRBJ2-1	ASSPRRDPYNEQF
TRBV25-1	TRBJ2-2	ASSDRTPNTGELF
TRBV5-1	TRBJ1-2	ASSLEGISDYT
TRBV27	TRBJ2-2	ASSLKGLAGGGTGELF
TRBV7-6	TRBJ1-5	ASSLGTGGSNQPQH
TRBV29-1	TRBJ1-1	SVGNTEAF
TRBV20-1	TRBJ1-1	SAQDGAANTEAF
TRBV12-5	TRBJ2-7	ASGRWDYEQY
TRBV23-1	TRBJ2-1	ASSQRDRVINNEQF
TRBV28	TRBJ2-7	AGRPTGSYEQY
TRBV7-2	TRBJ2-4	ASSLGGSKNIQY
TRBV7-9	TRBJ2-1	ASSLAGGRWNEQF
TRBV7-8	TRBJ2-2	ASSLVRSGELF
TRBV6-6	TRBJ2-7	ASRPPQGNEQY
TRBV19	TRBJ2-3	ASGTGTDTQY
TRBV18	TRBJ1-1	ASSPHRVQGGTEAF
TRBV5-6	TRBJ1-2	ASSKQGASGYT
TRBV29-1	TRBJ2-3	SVEENYRVGGGDTQY
TRBV6-4	TRBJ1-2	ASRKGTGNDYGYT
TRBV2	TRBJ1-3	ASNNRGRGNTIY